This paragraph covers one T cell receptor (beta chain) sequence. The source of the sample is a study of cytomegalovirus exposure and HLA in healthy donors. The V gene lost 4 bases and the J gene lost 4 bases, with 26 bases spanning the gap. The CDR3 covers 18 residues. Germline V gene data show CDR1 as SGHDT and CDR2 as YYEEEE. The PCR employed 60 Vbeta primers together with 13 Jbeta primers. Method: immunoSEQ multiplex PCR; TCRdb's copy keeps in-frame clones and lacks some. The data show 120,000 to 150,000 clones, roughly 80% seen once. The TCR sequence derives from a woman aged 40 to 49 in good health and CMV-seropositive. The V call is TRBV5-6, the J call TRBJ1-1, with a weak D call TRBD1 (5 bases). The sample taken for sequencing was PBMCs. CDR3 in amino acids: CASSQFLERGRWGTEAFF. The CDR3 bases are TGTGCCAGCAGCCAGTTTCTGGAACGGGGGAGATGGGGCACTGAAGCTTTCTTT.